This TCR beta chain derives from a study of T cell responses to AZD1222 COVID-19 vaccine. Study results and limitations: Females outnumbered males among donors, who were mostly white British; clonal diversity was possibly underestimated. Baseline antibody screening turned up just a handful of seropositive AZD1222 recipients. Nearly half of unique spike-specific TCRs reportedly avoided B.1.351 and B.1.1.7 mutated regions.

The CDR3 sequence is 15 residues long. Germline V gives CDR1 MNHEY, CDR2 SMNVEV (reference sequence). The V gene end was trimmed by 4 bases and the J gene end by 8 bases; junction bases not matched to a gene: 11. Profiled with immunoSEQ multiplex PCR; TCRdb holds only in-frame clones, not every one. The sample has approximately 180,000 clones; over 80% are singletons. Regarding this clone: The antigen is undetermined.

This chain links TRBV27 with TRBJ1-2, with TRBD1 matching 9 bases. Sample: peripheral blood, taken 28 days after the second dose of the MenACWY control vaccine. This TCR came from an adult who received the MenACWY meningococcal vaccine as a control. CDR3 region: CASSSSRDRVGGYTF. The DNA of the CDR3 is TGTGCCAGCAGTTCGTCCCGGGACAGGGTTGGAGGCTACACCTTC.